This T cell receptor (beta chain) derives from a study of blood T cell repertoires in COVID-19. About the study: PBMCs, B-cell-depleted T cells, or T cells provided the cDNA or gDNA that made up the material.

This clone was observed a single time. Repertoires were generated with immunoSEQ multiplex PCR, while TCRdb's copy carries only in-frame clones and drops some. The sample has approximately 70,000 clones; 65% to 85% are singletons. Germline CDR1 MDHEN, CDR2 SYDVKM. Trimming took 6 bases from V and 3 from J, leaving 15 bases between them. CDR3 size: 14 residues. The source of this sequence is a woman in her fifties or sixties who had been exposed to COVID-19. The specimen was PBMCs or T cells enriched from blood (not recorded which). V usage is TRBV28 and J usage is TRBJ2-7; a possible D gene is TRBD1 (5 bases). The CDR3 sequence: CASSWVGADYEQYF. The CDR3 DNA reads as TGTGCCAGCAGCTGGGTAGGGGCAGACTACGAGCAGTACTTC.